This record covers a single T cell receptor beta chain. No DNA is given; TCRdb re-called the 5' RACE reads and lists each CDR3 protein once. The sample includes around 140,000 distinct CDR3 sequences. The CDR3 totals 12 residues. Germline lookup yields CDR1 LGHDT and CDR2 YNNKEL (reference sequence). These data belong to a study of monozygotic twins with inflammatory bowel disease. The sequence derives from a human donor with ulcerative colitis or Crohn's disease, or a healthy co-twin of an affected twin (not recorded which). The sequenced material came from blood. The genes are TRBV3-1 and TRBJ1-1. This chain's CDR3 is CASSQDLGEAFF.